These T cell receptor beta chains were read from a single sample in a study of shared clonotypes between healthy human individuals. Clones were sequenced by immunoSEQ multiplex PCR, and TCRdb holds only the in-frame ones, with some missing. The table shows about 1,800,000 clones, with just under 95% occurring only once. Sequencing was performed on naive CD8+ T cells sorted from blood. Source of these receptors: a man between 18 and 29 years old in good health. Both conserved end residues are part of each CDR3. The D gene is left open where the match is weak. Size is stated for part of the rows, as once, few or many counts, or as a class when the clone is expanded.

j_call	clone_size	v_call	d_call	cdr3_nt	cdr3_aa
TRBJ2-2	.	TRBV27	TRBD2	TGTGCCAGTAGGTTAGCGGGAGCCACCGGGGAGCTGTTTTTT	CASRLAGATGELFF
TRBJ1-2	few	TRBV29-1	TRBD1	TGCAGCGTTGCCGGGACAGAACATGGCTACACCTTC	CSVAGTEHGYTF
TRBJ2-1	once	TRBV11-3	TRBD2	TGTGCCAGCAGCGCGGGGGGCCCCTACAATGAGCAGTTCTTC	CASSAGGPYNEQFF
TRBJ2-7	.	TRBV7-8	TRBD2	TGTGCCAGCAGCCCCCTTACGGGAGGTCCCTACGAGCAGTACTTC	CASSPLTGGPYEQYF
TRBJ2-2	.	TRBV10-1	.	TGCGCCAGCAGTGAGACAGGAAACACCGGGGAGCTGTTTTTT	CASSETGNTGELFF
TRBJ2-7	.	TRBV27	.	TGTGCCAGCAGTTTATCGGGGGCCCGGTACGAGCAGTACTTC	CASSLSGARYEQYF
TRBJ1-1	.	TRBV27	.	TGTGCCAGCAGTCCTGGCGGGGGGAATTCCTGGGCTTTCTTT	CASSPGGGNSWAFF
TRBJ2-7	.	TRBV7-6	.	TGTGCCAGCAGCTTAGACCTCGGGAGCAGCCACGAGCAGTACTTC	CASSLDLGSSHEQYF
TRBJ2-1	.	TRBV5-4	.	TGTGCCAGCAGCTCGAACAATGAGCAGTTCTTC	CASSSNNEQFF
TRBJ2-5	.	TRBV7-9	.	TGTGCCAGCAGCTTGCCTACAGGTCCTGAGACCCAGTACTTC	CASSLPTGPETQYF
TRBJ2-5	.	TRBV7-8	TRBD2	TGTGCCAGCAGCTTTATAGCGGGAGATAGGGAAGAGACCCAGTACTTC	CASSFIAGDREETQYF